This entry concerns a single T cell receptor beta chain. V lost 1 base and J lost 5, with 12 bases in between. The CDR3 consists of 15 residues. Germline CDR1 SGHRS, CDR2 YFSETQ. This record comes from a study of blood T cell repertoires in COVID-19. Whole-study context: Sites across the United States, Italy and Spain contributed samples from acute and convalescent COVID-19.

Generated by immunoSEQ multiplex PCR, the TCRdb table keeps only in-frame clones and is missing some. The sample shows 270,000 or so clones, roughly nine tenths of them seen only once. Patients in Seattle were enrolled during active infection, then followed longitudinally. The gene calls are TRBV5-1 and TRBJ2-2; tentative D call: TRBD2 (7 bases). The clonotype comes from a woman in her twenties or thirties with COVID-19, enrolled during active disease. The sequenced sample was peripheral blood. CDR3 sequence reads: CASSLPGGRTGELFF. In nucleotides, the CDR3 is TGCGCCAGCAGCTTGCCCGGGGGGCGAACCGGGGAGCTGTTTTTT.